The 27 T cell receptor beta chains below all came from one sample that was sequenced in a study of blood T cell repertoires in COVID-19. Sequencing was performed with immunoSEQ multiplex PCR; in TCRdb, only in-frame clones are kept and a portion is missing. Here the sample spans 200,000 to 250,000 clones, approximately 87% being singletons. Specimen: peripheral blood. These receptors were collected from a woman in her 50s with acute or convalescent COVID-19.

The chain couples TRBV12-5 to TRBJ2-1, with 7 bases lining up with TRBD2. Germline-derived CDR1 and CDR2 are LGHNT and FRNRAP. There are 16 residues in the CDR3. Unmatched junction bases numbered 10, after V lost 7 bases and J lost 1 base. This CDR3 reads CASAATSDLSYNEQFF. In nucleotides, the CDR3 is TGTGCTAGTGCCGCTACTAGCGATCTGTCCTACAATGAGCAGTTCTTC.

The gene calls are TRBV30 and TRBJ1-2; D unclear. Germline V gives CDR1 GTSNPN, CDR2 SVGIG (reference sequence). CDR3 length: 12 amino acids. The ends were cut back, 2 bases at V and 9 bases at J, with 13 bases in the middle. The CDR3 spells CAWSLSIGSYTF. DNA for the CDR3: TGTGCCTGGAGTCTATCAATCGGGAGCTACACCTTC.

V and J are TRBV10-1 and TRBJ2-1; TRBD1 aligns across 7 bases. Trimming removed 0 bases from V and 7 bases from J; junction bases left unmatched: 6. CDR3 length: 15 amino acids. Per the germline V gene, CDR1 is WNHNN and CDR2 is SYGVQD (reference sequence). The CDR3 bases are TGCGCCAGCAGTGAGTCTCAGGGGGTAGCAAATGAGCAGTTCTTC. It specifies CASSESQGVANEQFF.

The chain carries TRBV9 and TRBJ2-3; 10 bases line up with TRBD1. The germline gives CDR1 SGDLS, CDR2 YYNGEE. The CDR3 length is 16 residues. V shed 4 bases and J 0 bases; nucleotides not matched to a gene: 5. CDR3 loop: CASSLETGGSTDTQYF. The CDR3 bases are TGTGCCAGCAGCTTAGAGACAGGGGGCAGCACAGATACGCAGTATTTT. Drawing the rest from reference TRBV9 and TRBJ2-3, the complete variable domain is DSGVTQTPKHLITATGQRVTLRCSPRSGDLSVYWYQQSLDQGLQFLIQYYNGEERAKGNILERFSAQQFPDLHSELNLSSLELGDSALYFCASSLETGGSTDTQYFGPGTRLTVL.

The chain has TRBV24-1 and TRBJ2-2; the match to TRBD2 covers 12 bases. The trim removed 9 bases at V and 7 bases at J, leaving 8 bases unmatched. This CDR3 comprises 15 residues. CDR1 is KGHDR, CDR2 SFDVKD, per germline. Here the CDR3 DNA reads TGTGCCACCTCACGACTAGCGGGAGAGGTCGGGGAGCTGTTTTTT. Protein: CATSRLAGEVGELFF.

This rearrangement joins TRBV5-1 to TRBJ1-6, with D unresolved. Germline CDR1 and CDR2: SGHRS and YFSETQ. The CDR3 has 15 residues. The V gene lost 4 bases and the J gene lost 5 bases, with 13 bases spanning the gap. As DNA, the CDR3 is TGCGCCAGCAGCCCTGGGCTTACCAATAATTCACCCCTCCACTTT. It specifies CASSPGLTNNSPLHF.

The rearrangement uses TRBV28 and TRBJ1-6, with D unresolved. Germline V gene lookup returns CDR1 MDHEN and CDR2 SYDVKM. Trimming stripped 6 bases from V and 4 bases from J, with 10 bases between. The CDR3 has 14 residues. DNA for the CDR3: TGTGCCAGCAGATTCAGTGTTTATAATTCACCCCTCCACTTT. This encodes CASRFSVYNSPLHF.

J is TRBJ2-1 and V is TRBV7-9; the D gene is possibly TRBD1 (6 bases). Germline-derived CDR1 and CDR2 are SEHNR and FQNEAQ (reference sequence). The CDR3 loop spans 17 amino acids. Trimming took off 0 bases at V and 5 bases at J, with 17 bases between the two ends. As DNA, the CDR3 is TGTGCCAGCAGCTTAGCGGCAGTGGCAGGGGCTAACAATGAGCAGTTCTTC. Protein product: CASSLAAVAGANNEQFF.

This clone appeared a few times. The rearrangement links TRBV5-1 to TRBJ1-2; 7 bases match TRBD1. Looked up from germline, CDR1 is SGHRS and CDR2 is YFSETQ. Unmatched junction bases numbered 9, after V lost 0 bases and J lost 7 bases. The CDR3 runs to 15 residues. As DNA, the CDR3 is TGCGCCAGCAGCTTGGCTCCAACAGGGGCAGTTGGCTACACCTTC. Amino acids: CASSLAPTGAVGYTF.

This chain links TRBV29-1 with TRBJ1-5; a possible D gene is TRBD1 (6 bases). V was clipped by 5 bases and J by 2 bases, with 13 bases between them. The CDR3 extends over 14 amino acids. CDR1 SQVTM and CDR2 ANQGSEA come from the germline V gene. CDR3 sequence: CSVTTGTGNQPQHF. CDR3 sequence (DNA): TGCAGCGTTACAACAGGGACGGGCAATCAGCCCCAGCATTTT.

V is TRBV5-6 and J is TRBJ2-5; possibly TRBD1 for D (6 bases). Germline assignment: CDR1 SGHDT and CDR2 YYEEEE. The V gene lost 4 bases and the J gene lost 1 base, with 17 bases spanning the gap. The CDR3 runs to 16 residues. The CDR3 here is CASSLYEQGTQETQYF. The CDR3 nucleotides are TGTGCCAGCAGCCTATATGAACAGGGAACCCAAGAGACCCAGTACTTC.

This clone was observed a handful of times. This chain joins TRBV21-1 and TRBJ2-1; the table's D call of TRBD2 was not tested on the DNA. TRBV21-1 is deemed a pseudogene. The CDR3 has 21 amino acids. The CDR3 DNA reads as TGTGCCAGCAGCAGCACGGCGGGGTTTACGGAGGGCCCGAATCTTGGGAATGAGCAGTTCTTC. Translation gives CASSSTAGFTEGPNLGNEQFF.

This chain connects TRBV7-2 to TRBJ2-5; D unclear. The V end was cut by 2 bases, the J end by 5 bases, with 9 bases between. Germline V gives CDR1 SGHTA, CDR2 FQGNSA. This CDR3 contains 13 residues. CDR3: CASSLPPEETQYF. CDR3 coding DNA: TGTGCCAGCAGCTTACCTCCCGAGGAGACCCAGTACTTC.

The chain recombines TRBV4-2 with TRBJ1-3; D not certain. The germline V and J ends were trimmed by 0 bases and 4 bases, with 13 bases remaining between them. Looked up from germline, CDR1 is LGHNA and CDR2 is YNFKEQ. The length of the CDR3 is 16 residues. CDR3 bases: TGTGCCAGCAGCCAAGATCGGGTGGCCGGGGGAAACACCATATATTTT. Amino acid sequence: CASSQDRVAGGNTIYF.

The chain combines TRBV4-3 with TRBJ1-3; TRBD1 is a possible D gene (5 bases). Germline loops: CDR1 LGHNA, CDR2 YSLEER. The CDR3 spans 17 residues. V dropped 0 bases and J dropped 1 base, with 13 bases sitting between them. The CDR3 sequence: CASSQDPGVGSGNTIYF. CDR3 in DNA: TGCGCCAGCAGCCAAGATCCGGGGGTGGGTTCTGGAAACACCATATATTTT.

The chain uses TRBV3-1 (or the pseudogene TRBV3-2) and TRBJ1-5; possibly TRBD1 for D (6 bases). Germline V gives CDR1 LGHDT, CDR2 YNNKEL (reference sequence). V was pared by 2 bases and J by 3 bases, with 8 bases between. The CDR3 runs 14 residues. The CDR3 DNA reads TGTGCCAGCAGCCAACGACAGGACAATCAGCCCCAGCATTTT. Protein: CASSQRQDNQPQHF.

The CDR3 DNA reads as TGTGCCAGTAGTCACCTAGCGGGGGGGTCACTCGAGCTATTGAACACCGGGGAGCTGTTTTTT. Translated: CASSHLAGGSLELLNTGELFF. The chain recombines TRBV19 with TRBJ2-2, with 12 nucleotides matching TRBD2. Germline V lookup: CDR1 LNHDA, CDR2 SQIVND (reference sequence). The CDR3 loop spans 21 amino acids. V shed 5 bases and J 1 base; nucleotides not matched to a gene: 17.

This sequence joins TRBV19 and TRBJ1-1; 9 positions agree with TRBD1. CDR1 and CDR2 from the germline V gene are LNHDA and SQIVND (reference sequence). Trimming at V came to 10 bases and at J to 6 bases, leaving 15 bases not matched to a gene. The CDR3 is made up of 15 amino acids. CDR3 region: CATMKGQGGFAEAFF. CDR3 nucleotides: TGTGCCACGATGAAGGGACAGGGAGGCTTCGCTGAAGCTTTCTTT.

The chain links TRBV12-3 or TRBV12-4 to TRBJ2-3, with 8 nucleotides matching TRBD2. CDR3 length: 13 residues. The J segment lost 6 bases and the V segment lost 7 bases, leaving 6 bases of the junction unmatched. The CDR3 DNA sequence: TGTGCCAGCACCGGACTAGCAGGTGATACGCAGTATTTT. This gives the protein CASTGLAGDTQYF.

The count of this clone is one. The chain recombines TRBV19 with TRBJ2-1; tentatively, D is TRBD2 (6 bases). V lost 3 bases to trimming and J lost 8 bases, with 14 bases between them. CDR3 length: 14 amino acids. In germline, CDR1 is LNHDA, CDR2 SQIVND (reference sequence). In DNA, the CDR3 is TGTGCCAGTAGTATTACGGGGGTTGAGTATGAGCAGTTCTTC. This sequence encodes CASSITGVEYEQFF.

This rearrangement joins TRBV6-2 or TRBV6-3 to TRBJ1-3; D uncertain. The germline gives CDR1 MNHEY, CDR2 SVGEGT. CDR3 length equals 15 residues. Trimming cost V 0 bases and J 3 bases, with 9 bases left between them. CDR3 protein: CASSYSRSGGNTIYF. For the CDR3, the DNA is TGTGCCAGCAGTTACTCGAGGAGTGGTGGAAACACCATATATTTT.

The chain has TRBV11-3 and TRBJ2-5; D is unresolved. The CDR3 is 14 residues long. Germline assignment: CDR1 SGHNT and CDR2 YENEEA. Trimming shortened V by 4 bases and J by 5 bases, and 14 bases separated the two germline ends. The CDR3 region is CASSYRLGAETQYF. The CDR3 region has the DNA TGTGCCAGCAGCTACCGATTGGGCGCGGAGACCCAGTACTTC. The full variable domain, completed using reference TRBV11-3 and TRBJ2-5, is EAGVVQSPRYKIIEKKQPVAFWCNPISGHNTLYWYLQNLGQGPELLIRYENEEAVDDSQLPKDRFSAERLKGVDSTLKIQPAELGDSAVYLCASSYRLGAETQYFGPGTRLLVL.

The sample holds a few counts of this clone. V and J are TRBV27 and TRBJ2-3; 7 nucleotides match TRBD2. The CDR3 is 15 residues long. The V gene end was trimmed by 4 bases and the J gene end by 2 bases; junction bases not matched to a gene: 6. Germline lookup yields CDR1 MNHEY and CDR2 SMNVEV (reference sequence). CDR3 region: CASSSRLAATDTQYF. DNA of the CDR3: TGTGCCAGCAGTTCACGGCTAGCGGCCACAGATACGCAGTATTTT.

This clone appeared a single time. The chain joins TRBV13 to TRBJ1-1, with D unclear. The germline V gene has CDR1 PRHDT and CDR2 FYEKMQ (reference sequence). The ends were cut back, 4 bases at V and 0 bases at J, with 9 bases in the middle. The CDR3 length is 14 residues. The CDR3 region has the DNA TGTGCCAGCAGCTCACAGCTTTTGAACACTGAAGCTTTCTTT. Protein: CASSSQLLNTEAFF.

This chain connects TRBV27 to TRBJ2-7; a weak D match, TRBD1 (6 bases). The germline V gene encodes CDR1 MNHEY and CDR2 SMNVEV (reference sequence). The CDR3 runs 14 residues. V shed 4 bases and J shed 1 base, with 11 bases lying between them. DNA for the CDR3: TGTGCCAGCAGTTCTTATCAGGGGTCCTACGAGCAGTACTTC. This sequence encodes CASSSYQGSYEQYF.

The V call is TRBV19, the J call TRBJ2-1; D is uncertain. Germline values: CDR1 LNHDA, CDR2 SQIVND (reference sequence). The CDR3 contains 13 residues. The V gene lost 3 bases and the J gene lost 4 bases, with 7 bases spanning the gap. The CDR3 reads CASSIGNYNEQFF. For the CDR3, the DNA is TGTGCCAGTAGTATCGGTAATTACAATGAGCAGTTCTTC.

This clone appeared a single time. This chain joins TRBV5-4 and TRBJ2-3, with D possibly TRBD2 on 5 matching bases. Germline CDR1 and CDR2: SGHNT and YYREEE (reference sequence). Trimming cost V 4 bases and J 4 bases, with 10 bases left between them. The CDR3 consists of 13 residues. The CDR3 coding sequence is TGTGCCAGCAGCACACTAGTTTCAGATACGCAGTATTTT. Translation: CASSTLVSDTQYF.